The subject of this entry is one TCR beta chain. This entry belongs to a study of blood T cell repertoires in COVID-19. Study summary: Nucleic acid was either cDNA or gDNA, and it came from T cells, B-cell-depleted T cells, or PBMCs.

Measured with immunoSEQ multiplex PCR; TCRdb has only the in-frame clones, and not every one. The repertoire holds about 18,000 clones, roughly 91% seen once, with roughly 16% in the top ten. Sample: peripheral blood. This clonotype was obtained from a human donor in a cohort sampled during active COVID-19.

The CDR3 DNA is TGCGCCAGCAGCCAAGATAGCGGGACAGGGGGCCTACATTTT. Protein product: CASSQDSGTGGLHF. V and J are TRBV4-3 and TRBJ1-5; 12 nucleotides align to TRBD1. From germline, CDR1 is LGHNA and CDR2 YSLEER. CDR3 length equals 14 residues. Trimming cost V 0 bases and J 16 bases; bases outside gene matches: 7.